Below, 16 T cell receptor beta chains from the same sample are listed, as sequenced in a study of PD-1 blockade in classical Hodgkin lymphoma. TCRdb's table, derived via immunoSEQ multiplex PCR, lists solely in-frame clones and lacks some. The sample carries about 6,800 clones, roughly 60% recorded once. Specified time point: cycle 4 day 1 (C4D1), after less than 7 weeks of nivolumab. All trial patients relapsed after autologous stem cell transplantation. After PBMCs were thawed, their CD8+ T cells were isolated by magnetic negative selection. Here the sequenced sample was CD8+ T cells from blood, taken before the fourth cycle of nivolumab. All receptors derive from a human donor with classical Hodgkin lymphoma.

The chain couples TRBV2 to TRBJ2-5, with D perhaps TRBD2 (6 bases). Looked up from germline, CDR1 is SNHLY and CDR2 is FYNNEI. The CDR3 covers 15 residues. Trimming shortened V by 3 bases and J by 7 bases, and 18 bases separated the two germline ends. The DNA for the CDR3 is TGTGCCAGCAGTGACAGTCCGGGACCCGGGGGGACCCAGTACTTC. This codes for CASSDSPGPGGTQYF.

This rearrangement joins TRBV6-6 to TRBJ2-7; tentatively, D is TRBD2 (6 bases). The CDR3 consists of 14 residues. The V end was cut by 0 bases, the J end by 5 bases, with 11 bases between. The germline V gene has CDR1 MNHNY and CDR2 SVGAGI (reference sequence). The chain's CDR3 is CASSYSGGRDEQYF. In nucleotides, the CDR3 is TGTGCCAGCAGTTACTCTGGAGGGAGAGACGAGCAGTACTTC.

The CDR3 DNA follows: TGTGCCAGCAGTTACGGAGGGTACTCTAATGAAAAACTGTTTTTT. This gives the protein CASSYGGYSNEKLFF. The chain uses TRBV6-6 and TRBJ1-4; D call uncertain. Germline V lookup: CDR1 MNHNY, CDR2 SVGAGI (reference sequence). Deletions cut 2 bases from V and 3 bases from J, with 10 bases between. The CDR3 runs to 15 residues.

This clone occurred a few times. V and J are TRBV11-2 and TRBJ2-1, with D possibly matching TRBD2 (6 bases). CDR1 is SGHAT and CDR2 is FQNNGV in the germline V gene. Trimming took off 0 bases at V and 8 bases at J, with 8 bases between the two ends. The CDR3 is made up of 13 amino acids. This CDR3 is CASSLEAGYEQFF. The DNA of the CDR3 is TGTGCCAGCAGCTTAGAGGCGGGATATGAGCAGTTCTTC.

The rearrangement joins TRBV9 to TRBJ2-1; D gene ambiguous. The V gene's germline CDR1 is SGDLS and CDR2 YYNGEE. This CDR3 contains 17 residues. Trimming left V 4 bases short and J 10 bases short, with 27 bases between. The CDR3 loop reads CASSRPPHDPGGLEQFF. The CDR3 DNA reads as TGTGCCAGCAGCCGTCCCCCGCACGACCCGGGTGGCTTGGAGCAGTTCTTC.

This clone has a handful of counts. The chain employs TRBV2 and TRBJ2-2; 12 positions agree with TRBD2. V was pared by 5 bases and J by 5 bases, with 15 bases of the junction left unmatched. From germline, CDR1 is SNHLY and CDR2 FYNNEI. The CDR3 spans 19 residues. CDR3 in DNA: TGTGCCAGCAGTTGGTCCCAGGAGACTAGCGGGAGAGGTACCGGGGAGCTGTTTTTT. This codes for CASSWSQETSGRGTGELFF.

The sample holds a few counts of this clone. The chain couples TRBV28 to TRBJ1-5; 8 bases line up with TRBD1. Per the germline V gene, CDR1 is MDHEN and CDR2 is SYDVKM. The CDR3 spans 13 residues. The junction had 4 bases not matched to a gene; V was cut back by 10 bases and J by 2 bases. The CDR3 DNA sequence: TGTGCCATCAGGGGGCAGGGCAATCAGCCCCAGCATTTT. This sequence encodes CAIRGQGNQPQHF.

This clone was observed a single time. This chain joins TRBV5-6 and TRBJ2-7; D remains ambiguous. V was pared by 2 bases and J by 4 bases, with 7 bases between. CDR3 size: 12 residues. Germline V gene lookup returns CDR1 SGHDT and CDR2 YYEEEE. This CDR3 is CASSFDPYEQYF. CDR3 DNA: TGTGCCAGCAGCTTTGACCCATACGAGCAGTACTTC.

The chain is built from TRBV7-8 and TRBJ2-7; 12 bases fit TRBD1. The CDR3 runs 15 residues. Germline values: CDR1 SGHVS, CDR2 FQNEAQ. V dropped 5 bases and J dropped 5; count of bases not matched to a gene: 7. CDR3 protein: CASSPTGTGGDEQYF. Written as DNA, the CDR3 is TGTGCCAGCAGCCCTACCGGGACAGGGGGCGACGAGCAGTACTTC.

This rearrangement joins TRBV28 to TRBJ2-7; 9 bases line up with TRBD1. This CDR3 contains 15 residues. V lost 5 bases and J lost 5; bases outside the gene matches: 10. From germline, CDR1 is MDHEN and CDR2 SYDVKM. The CDR3 DNA follows: TGTGCCAGCAGTCCAACCGGGACAGGGCTTAACGAGCAGTACTTC. Protein sequence: CASSPTGTGLNEQYF.

The genes are TRBV6-6 and TRBJ2-3; 8 nucleotides agree with TRBD2. V shed 1 base, J shed 3 bases, and the junction held 0 bases outside the gene matches. Looked up from germline, CDR1 is MNHNY and CDR2 is SVGAGI (reference sequence). CDR3 size: 14 residues. DNA of the CDR3: TGTGCCAGCAGTTACTTAGCGGGAACAGATACGCAGTATTTT. This sequence encodes CASSYLAGTDTQYF.

The chain joins TRBV9 to TRBJ2-2; no definite D call. The germline V gene has CDR1 SGDLS and CDR2 YYNGEE. The V gene lost 0 bases and the J gene lost 1 base, with 10 bases spanning the gap. The CDR3 runs to 16 residues. CDR3 in DNA: TGTGCCAGCAGCGTAGAGGCAATTCGGAACACCGGGGAGCTGTTTTTT. Its translation is CASSVEAIRNTGELFF. Filled out from reference TRBV9 and TRBJ2-2, the complete variable domain reads DSGVTQTPKHLITATGQRVTLRCSPRSGDLSVYWYQQSLDQGLQFLIQYYNGEERAKGNILERFSAQQFPDLHSELNLSSLELGDSALYFCASSVEAIRNTGELFFGEGSRLTVL.

The chain combines TRBV27 with TRBJ2-7, with 7 nucleotides matching TRBD2. The ends lost 1 base at V and 4 bases at J; junction bases unmatched: 10. Germline V gene lookup returns CDR1 MNHEY and CDR2 SMNVEV (reference sequence). The CDR3 consists of 16 residues. CDR3 bases: TGTGCCAGCAGTTTATTCCCAGGGAGGGACCTGTACGAGCAGTACTTC. Its translation is CASSLFPGRDLYEQYF.

The chain joins TRBV11-1 to TRBJ1-1; D is perhaps TRBD1 (6 bases). V shed 5 bases and J shed 5 bases, with 21 bases lying between them. The CDR3 runs 16 residues. Germline CDR1 reads SGHAT; CDR2 reads FQDESV (reference sequence). In nucleotides, the CDR3 is TGTGCCAGCAGCCCTCTACGGGGGCAGGAGAGAACTGAAGCTTTCTTT. Encoded protein: CASSPLRGQERTEAFF.

The chain links TRBV28 to TRBJ1-4; D is unclear. CDR1 and CDR2 from the germline V gene are MDHEN and SYDVKM. The V end was cut by 2 bases, the J end by 7 bases, with 11 bases between. The CDR3 has 14 residues. Written as DNA, the CDR3 is TGTGCCAGCAGTTTAACGGGAGGCAGTGAAAAACTGTTTTTT. Translated, it gives CASSLTGGSEKLFF.

This clone has only a few counts. Additional DNA sequences in this sample encode the identical CDR3. This rearrangement joins TRBV4-1 to TRBJ1-1; D not certain. Germline loops: CDR1 MGHRA, CDR2 YSYEKL. Deletions cut 0 bases from V and 5 bases from J, with 10 bases between. This CDR3 region has 14 residues. The CDR3, as DNA: TGCGCCAGCAGCCAAGATCGGGAGGGAACTGAAGCTTTCTTT. Its translation is CASSQDREGTEAFF.